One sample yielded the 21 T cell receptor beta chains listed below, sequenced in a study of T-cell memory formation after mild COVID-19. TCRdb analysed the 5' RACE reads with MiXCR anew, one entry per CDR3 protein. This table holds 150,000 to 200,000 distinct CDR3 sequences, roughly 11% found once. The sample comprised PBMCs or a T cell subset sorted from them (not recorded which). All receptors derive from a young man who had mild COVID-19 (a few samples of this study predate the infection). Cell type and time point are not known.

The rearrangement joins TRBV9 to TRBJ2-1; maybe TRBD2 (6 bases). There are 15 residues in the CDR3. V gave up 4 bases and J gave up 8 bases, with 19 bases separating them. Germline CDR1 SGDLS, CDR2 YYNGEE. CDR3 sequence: CASSQVSAPGDEQFF. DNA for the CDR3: TGTGCCAGCAGCCAGGTCTCAGCTCCGGGGGATGAGCAGTTCTTC.

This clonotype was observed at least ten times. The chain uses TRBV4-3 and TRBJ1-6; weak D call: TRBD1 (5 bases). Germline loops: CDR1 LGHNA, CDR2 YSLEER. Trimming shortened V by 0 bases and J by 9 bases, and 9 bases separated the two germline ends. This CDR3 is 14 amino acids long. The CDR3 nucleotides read TGCGCCAGCAGCCAAGATCGGGGGAGTTCACCCCTCCACTTT. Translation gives CASSQDRGSSPLHF.

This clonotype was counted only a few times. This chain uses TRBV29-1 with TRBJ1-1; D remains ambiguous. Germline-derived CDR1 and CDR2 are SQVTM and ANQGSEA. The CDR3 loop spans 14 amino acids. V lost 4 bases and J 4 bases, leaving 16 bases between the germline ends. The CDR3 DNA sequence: TGCAGCGTTGTAGTCGGCAACAGTGGCACTGAAGCTTTCTTT. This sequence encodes CSVVVGNSGTEAFF.

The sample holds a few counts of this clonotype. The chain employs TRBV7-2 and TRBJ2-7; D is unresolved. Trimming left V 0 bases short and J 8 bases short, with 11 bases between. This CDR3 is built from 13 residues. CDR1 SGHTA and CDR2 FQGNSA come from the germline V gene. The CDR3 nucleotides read TGTGCCAGCAGCTTAGCGCGGTCGCGGAAGCAGTACTTC. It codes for CASSLARSRKQYF.

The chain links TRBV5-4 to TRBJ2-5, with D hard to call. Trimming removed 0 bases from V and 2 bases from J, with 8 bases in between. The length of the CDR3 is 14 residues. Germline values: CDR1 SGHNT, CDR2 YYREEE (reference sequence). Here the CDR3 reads CASSLEQRQETQYF. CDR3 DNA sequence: TGTGCCAGCAGCTTGGAACAGCGACAAGAGACCCAGTACTTC. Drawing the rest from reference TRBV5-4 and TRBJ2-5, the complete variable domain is ETGVTQSPTHLIKTRGQQVTLRCSSQSGHNTVSWYQQALGQGPQFIFQYYREEENGRGNFPPRFSGLQFPNYSSELNVNALELDDSALYLCASSLEQRQETQYFGPGTRLLVL.

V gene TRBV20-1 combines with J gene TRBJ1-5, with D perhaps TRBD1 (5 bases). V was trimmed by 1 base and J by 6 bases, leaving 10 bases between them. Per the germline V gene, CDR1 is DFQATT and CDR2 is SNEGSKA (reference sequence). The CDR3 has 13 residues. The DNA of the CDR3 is TGCAGTGCTAGAGTTACAGGCTCTCAGCCCCAGCATTTT. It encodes CSARVTGSQPQHF.

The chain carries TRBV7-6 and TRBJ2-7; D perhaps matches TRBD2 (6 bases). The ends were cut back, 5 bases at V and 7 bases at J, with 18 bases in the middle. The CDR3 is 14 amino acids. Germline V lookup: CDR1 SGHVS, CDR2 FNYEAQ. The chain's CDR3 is CASSPDTGVWEQYF. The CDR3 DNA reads TGTGCCAGCAGCCCGGACACGGGAGTGTGGGAGCAGTACTTC.

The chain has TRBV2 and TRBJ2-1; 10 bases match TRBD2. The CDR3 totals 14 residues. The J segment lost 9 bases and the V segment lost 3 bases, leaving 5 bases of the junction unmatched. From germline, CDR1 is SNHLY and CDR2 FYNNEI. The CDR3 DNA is TGTGCCAGCAGTGAGGAGCGGGGGGGCGTTGAGCAGTTCTTC. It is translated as CASSEERGGVEQFF.

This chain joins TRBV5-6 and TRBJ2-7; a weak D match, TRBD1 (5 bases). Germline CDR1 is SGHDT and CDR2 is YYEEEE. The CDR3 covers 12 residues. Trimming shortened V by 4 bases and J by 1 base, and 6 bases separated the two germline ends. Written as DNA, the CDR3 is TGTGCCAGCAGCAGACAGTCCTACGAGCAGTACGTC. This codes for CASSRQSYEQYV.

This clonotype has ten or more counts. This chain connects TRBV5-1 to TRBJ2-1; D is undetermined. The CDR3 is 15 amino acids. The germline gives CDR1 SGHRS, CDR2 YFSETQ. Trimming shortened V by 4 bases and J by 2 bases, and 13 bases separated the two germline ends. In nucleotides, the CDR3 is TGCGCCAGCAGCCCGGACCCGACCCCCTACAATGAGCAGTTCTTC. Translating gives CASSPDPTPYNEQFF.

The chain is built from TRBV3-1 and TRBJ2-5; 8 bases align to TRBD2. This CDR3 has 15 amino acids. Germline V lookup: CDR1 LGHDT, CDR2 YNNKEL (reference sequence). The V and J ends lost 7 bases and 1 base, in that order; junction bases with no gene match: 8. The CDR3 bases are TGTGCCAGCACCATAGGCACTAGCGGCCAAGAGACCCAGTACTTC. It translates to CASTIGTSGQETQYF.

CDR3 sequence reads: CASSFQWGETQYF. CDR3 DNA: TGCGCCAGCAGTTTCCAATGGGGAGAGACCCAGTACTTC. The chain couples TRBV5-1 to TRBJ2-5; D gene unclear. The CDR3 is 13 amino acids. Trimming took off 5 bases at V and 4 bases at J, with 12 bases between the two ends. Germline V CDR1 and CDR2: SGHRS, YFSETQ.

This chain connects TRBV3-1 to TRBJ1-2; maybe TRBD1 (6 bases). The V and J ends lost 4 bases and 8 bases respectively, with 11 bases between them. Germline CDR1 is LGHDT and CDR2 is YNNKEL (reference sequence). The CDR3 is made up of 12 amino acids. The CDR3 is CASSPGTRGYTF. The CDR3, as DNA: TGTGCCAGCAGCCCTGGGACAAGGGGCTACACCTTC.

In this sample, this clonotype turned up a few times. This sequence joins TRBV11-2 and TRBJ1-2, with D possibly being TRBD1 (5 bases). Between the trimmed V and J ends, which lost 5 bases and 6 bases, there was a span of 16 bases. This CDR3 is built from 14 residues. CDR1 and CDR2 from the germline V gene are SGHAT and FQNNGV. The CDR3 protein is CASSPLGSGHGYTF. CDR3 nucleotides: TGTGCCAGCAGCCCCCTCGGTTCGGGGCATGGCTACACCTTC.

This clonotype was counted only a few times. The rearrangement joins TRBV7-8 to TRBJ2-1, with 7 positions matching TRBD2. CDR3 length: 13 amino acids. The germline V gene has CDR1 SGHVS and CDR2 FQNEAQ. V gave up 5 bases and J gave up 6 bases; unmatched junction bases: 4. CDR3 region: CASSGRLANEQFF. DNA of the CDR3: TGTGCCAGCAGCGGCAGACTAGCCAATGAGCAGTTCTTC.

CDR3 amino acids: CASSPGTRWHEQYF. In DNA form, the CDR3 reads TGTGCCAGCAGTCCCGGGACTAGGTGGCACGAGCAGTACTTC. V usage is TRBV12-3 or TRBV12-4 and J usage is TRBJ2-7; 8 nucleotides match TRBD2. The CDR3 runs 14 residues. V lost 5 bases and J lost 5; bases outside the gene matches: 8.

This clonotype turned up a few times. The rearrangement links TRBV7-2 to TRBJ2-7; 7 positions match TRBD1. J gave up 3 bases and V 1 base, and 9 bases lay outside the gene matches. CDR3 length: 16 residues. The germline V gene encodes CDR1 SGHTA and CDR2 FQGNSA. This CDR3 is CASSLERGGQFYEQYF. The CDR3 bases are TGTGCCAGCAGCTTAGAGCGAGGGGGACAGTTCTACGAGCAGTACTTC.

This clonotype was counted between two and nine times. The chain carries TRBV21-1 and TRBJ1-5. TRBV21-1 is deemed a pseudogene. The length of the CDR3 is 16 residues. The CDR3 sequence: CASHRAQGYSNQPQHF. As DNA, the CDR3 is TGTGCCAGCCACAGGGCCCAGGGGTATAGCAATCAGCCCCAGCATTTT.

DNA for the CDR3: TGTGCCAGCAGGAATGGGGGGGAACCCGGGGAGCTGTTTTTT. Amino acids: CASRNGGEPGELFF. This sequence joins TRBV7-2 and TRBJ2-2; 7 bases line up with TRBD2. From germline, CDR1 is SGHTA and CDR2 FQGNSA. The CDR3 contains 14 residues. Unmatched junction bases numbered 7, after V lost 6 bases and J lost 6 bases. The whole variable domain, remainder taken from reference TRBV7-2 and TRBJ2-2, is GAGVSQSPSNKVTEKGKDVELRCDPISGHTALYWYRQSLGQGLEFLIYFQGNSAPDKSGLPSDRFSAERTGGSVSTLTIQRTQQEDSAVYLCASRNGGEPGELFFGEGSRLTVL.

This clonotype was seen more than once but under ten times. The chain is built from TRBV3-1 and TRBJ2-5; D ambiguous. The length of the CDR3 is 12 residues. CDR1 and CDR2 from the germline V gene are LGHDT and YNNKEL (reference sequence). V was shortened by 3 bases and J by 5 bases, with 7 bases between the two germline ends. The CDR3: CASSHEWETQYF. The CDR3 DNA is TGTGCCAGCAGCCACGAGTGGGAGACCCAGTACTTC.

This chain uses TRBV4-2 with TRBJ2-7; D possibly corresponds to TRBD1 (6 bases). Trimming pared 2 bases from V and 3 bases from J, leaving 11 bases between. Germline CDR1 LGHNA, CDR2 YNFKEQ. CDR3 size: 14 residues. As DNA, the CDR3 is TGTGCCAGCAGCCAACCAGGGACAATCTACGAGCAGTACTTC. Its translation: CASSQPGTIYEQYF.